This entry describes one T cell receptor beta chain. An input of about 0.5 to 1 ug of RNA was subjected to reverse transcription using random hexamers. By means of immunoSEQ multiplex PCR, TCR beta CDR3 spanning 54 Vbeta and 13 Jbeta underwent amplification. TCRdb re-derived calls from the immunoSEQ multiplex PCR reads in MiXCR, one entry per CDR3 protein. Among tens of thousands of distinct CDR3 sequences listed, over 90% were seen once. These data belong to a study of CD8 T cells in Susac syndrome. This CDR3 region has 18 residues. The germline V gene encodes CDR1 KGHDR and CDR2 SFDVKD. Trimming took 5 bases from V and 0 from J, leaving 16 bases between them.

The sequence was collected from a human donor with multiple sclerosis. Sequencing input: CD4+ T cells from PBMCs. This chain links TRBV24-1 with TRBJ2-6; the D is unclear. In DNA form, the CDR3 reads TGTGCCACCAGTGCCAAGGCTGGTACCTTCTCTGGGGCCAACGTCCTGACTTTC. It codes for CATSAKAGTFSGANVLTF.